A selection of T cell receptor beta chains follows, all from one sample in a study of blood T cell repertoires in COVID-19. This table comes from immunoSEQ multiplex PCR, and its TCRdb copy is limited to in-frame clones, with some not included. The sample carries under 50,000 clones, 75% to 85% recorded once. Specimen: peripheral blood. These receptors all come from a human donor in a cohort sampled during active COVID-19. Each CDR3 is given with its conserved first and last residue. A D gene is named only where the DNA matches it firmly. Not all rows give a size; the values are once, few, many and, for expanded clones, a class.

V gene: TRBV2
clone size: NA
J gene: TRBJ2-1
D gene: NA
CDR3 DNA: TGTGCCAGCGAAGCGAGGTATGAGCAGTTCTTC
CDR3 protein: CASEARYEQFF

V gene: TRBV24-1
clone size: few
J gene: TRBJ2-1
D gene: NA
CDR3 DNA: TGTGCCACCAGTGGTACAGGGTTCCATGAGCAGTTCTTC
CDR3 protein: CATSGTGFHEQFF

V gene: TRBV18
clone size: NA
J gene: TRBJ2-5
D gene: TRBD1
CDR3 DNA: TGTGCCAGCTCATACGCGACAGGGGAGCTTGGGGCCCAGTACTTC
CDR3 protein: CASSYATGELGAQYF

V gene: TRBV4-1
clone size: NA
J gene: TRBJ1-5
D gene: NA
CDR3 DNA: TGCGCCAGCAGCCAGTGGGTAGGCGGTGATCAGCCCCAGCATTTT
CDR3 protein: CASSQWVGGDQPQHF

V gene: TRBV5-6
clone size: NA
J gene: TRBJ1-4
D gene: NA
CDR3 DNA: TGTGCCAGCAGCCTCCGGACACCAACTAATGAAAAACTGTTTTTT
CDR3 protein: CASSLRTPTNEKLFF

V gene: TRBV5-8
clone size: NA
J gene: TRBJ1-5
D gene: TRBD1
CDR3 DNA: TGTGCCACCGACCGGGACAGGGTCTACAATCAGCCCCAGCATTTT
CDR3 protein: CATDRDRVYNQPQHF

V gene: TRBV2
clone size: NA
J gene: TRBJ2-3
D gene: NA
CDR3 DNA: TGTGCCAGCAGTCCGTTCGGGGGACCTAGCACAGATACGCAGTATTTT
CDR3 protein: CASSPFGGPSTDTQYF

V gene: TRBV5-8
clone size: NA
J gene: TRBJ1-2
D gene: NA
CDR3 DNA: TGTGCCAGCAGTGAGAATGGCTACACCTTC
CDR3 protein: CASSENGYTF

V gene: TRBV7-9
clone size: NA
J gene: TRBJ1-6
D gene: TRBD1
CDR3 DNA: TGTGCCAGCAGCAGACAGGGAGGCCCCTTCTCACCCCTCCACTTT
CDR3 protein: CASSRQGGPFSPLHF

V gene: TRBV4-2
clone size: NA
J gene: TRBJ2-1
D gene: TRBD2
CDR3 DNA: TGTGCCAGCAGCCAAGGACGGGGGGGCCTTGAGCAGTTCTTC
CDR3 protein: CASSQGRGGLEQFF

V gene: TRBV12-5
clone size: NA
J gene: TRBJ1-2
D gene: TRBD1
CDR3 DNA: TGTGCTAGTGGTATCCGGGACAGCTCCTATGGCTACACCTTC
CDR3 protein: CASGIRDSSYGYTF

V gene: TRBV7-2
clone size: NA
J gene: TRBJ2-7
D gene: TRBD1
CDR3 DNA: TGTGCCAGCAGCTTAGACAGGGGAGAATTTTACGAGCAGTACTTC
CDR3 protein: CASSLDRGEFYEQYF

V gene: TRBV7-2
clone size: once
J gene: TRBJ2-7
D gene: NA
CDR3 DNA: TGTGCCAGCAGCACCAGGGGCGGAGAGGCCTACGAGCAGTACTTC
CDR3 protein: CASSTRGGEAYEQYF

V gene: TRBV3-1/TRBV3-2
clone size: few
J gene: TRBJ2-7
D gene: TRBD2
CDR3 DNA: TGTGCCAGCAGCCCCACGGCGGGAGGGAGCTACGAGCAGTACTTC
CDR3 protein: CASSPTAGGSYEQYF

V gene: TRBV5-1
clone size: NA
J gene: TRBJ2-5
D gene: NA
CDR3 DNA: TGCGCCAGCAGCTTGGGCCAGGGATATAGAGAGACCCAGTACTTC
CDR3 protein: CASSLGQGYRETQYF

V gene: TRBV3-1/TRBV3-2
clone size: NA
J gene: TRBJ1-3
D gene: NA
CDR3 DNA: TGTGCCAGCAGCTCGAGTAGGGGTCCTGGAAACACCATATATTTT
CDR3 protein: CASSSSRGPGNTIYF

V gene: TRBV5-1
clone size: NA
J gene: TRBJ1-2
D gene: TRBD1
CDR3 DNA: TGCGCCAGCAGCCTGGGACAGGCTAACTATGGCTACACCTTC
CDR3 protein: CASSLGQANYGYTF

V gene: TRBV6-1
clone size: once
J gene: TRBJ1-4
D gene: NA
CDR3 DNA: TGTGCCAGCAGTGAGTACGGGGGGATCAATGAAAAACTGTTTTTT
CDR3 protein: CASSEYGGINEKLFF

V gene: TRBV12-3/TRBV12-4
clone size: NA
J gene: TRBJ2-3
D gene: NA
CDR3 DNA: TGTGCCAGCAGTATCACTGACACAGATACGCAGTATTTT
CDR3 protein: CASSITDTDTQYF

V gene: TRBV18
clone size: NA
J gene: TRBJ1-1
D gene: TRBD1
CDR3 DNA: TGTGCCAGCTCACCTGGGGACAGGGGGAGGGACACTGAAGCTTTCTTT
CDR3 protein: CASSPGDRGRDTEAFF

V gene: TRBV19
clone size: NA
J gene: TRBJ1-1
D gene: NA
CDR3 DNA: TGTGCCAGTAGTAGCGCCGGACAGCAGATAAGGCGCTATGAGGTGAGGACTGAAGCTTTCTTT
CDR3 protein: CASSSAGQQIRRYEVRTEAFF

V gene: TRBV28
clone size: NA
J gene: TRBJ2-1
D gene: NA
CDR3 DNA: TGTGCCAGCAGCTTAACGGACAGCGCGCAGTTCTTC
CDR3 protein: CASSLTDSAQFF

V gene: TRBV6-2/TRBV6-3
clone size: NA
J gene: TRBJ2-7
D gene: TRBD2
CDR3 DNA: TGTGCCAGCAGTTTACTAGCGGGACGCGAGCAGTACTTC
CDR3 protein: CASSLLAGREQYF

V gene: TRBV5-8
clone size: NA
J gene: TRBJ2-1
D gene: TRBD2
CDR3 DNA: TGTGCCAGCAGCCGGGACTACCGAACCTACAATGAGCAGTTCTTC
CDR3 protein: CASSRDYRTYNEQFF

V gene: TRBV7-9
clone size: NA
J gene: TRBJ2-7
D gene: NA
CDR3 DNA: TGTGCCAGCAGCGCTTCAGAAATCTCCTACGAGCAGTACTTC
CDR3 protein: CASSASEISYEQYF

V gene: TRBV14
clone size: NA
J gene: TRBJ2-7
D gene: NA
CDR3 DNA: TGTGCCAGCAGCCAACTCTACGAGCAGTACTTC
CDR3 protein: CASSQLYEQYF

V gene: TRBV9
clone size: NA
J gene: TRBJ2-7
D gene: TRBD1
CDR3 DNA: TGTGCCAGCAGCGTAGGTGGGGGACAGTCCTACGAGCAGTACTTC
CDR3 protein: CASSVGGGQSYEQYF

V gene: TRBV6-4
clone size: few
J gene: TRBJ2-1
D gene: TRBD2
CDR3 DNA: TGTGCCAGCAGTTCGGTCACGGGAGGAAATGAGCAGTTCTTC
CDR3 protein: CASSSVTGGNEQFF

V gene: TRBV7-2
clone size: NA
J gene: TRBJ2-5
D gene: TRBD2
CDR3 DNA: TGTGCCAGCAGCCGGACTAGCGGGTCTTTCCAAGAGACCCAGTACTTC
CDR3 protein: CASSRTSGSFQETQYF

V gene: TRBV6-5
clone size: NA
J gene: TRBJ1-3
D gene: TRBD1
CDR3 DNA: TGTGCCAGCACCCCGGGACAGGGAGGAAACACCATATATTTT
CDR3 protein: CASTPGQGGNTIYF

V gene: TRBV7-6
clone size: NA
J gene: TRBJ2-2
D gene: NA
CDR3 DNA: TGTGCCAGCAGCTTAGACTTAAACACCGGGGAGCTGTTTTTT
CDR3 protein: CASSLDLNTGELFF

V gene: TRBV9
clone size: NA
J gene: TRBJ2-7
D gene: NA
CDR3 DNA: TGTGCCAGCAGCGTCACAGACGGCGATTCCTACGAGCAGTACTTC
CDR3 protein: CASSVTDGDSYEQYF

V gene: TRBV28
clone size: NA
J gene: TRBJ1-5
D gene: NA
CDR3 DNA: TGTGCCAGCAGTTCCCTAGGGGTTGGGAATCAGCCCCAGCATTTT
CDR3 protein: CASSSLGVGNQPQHF

V gene: TRBV3-1/TRBV3-2
clone size: NA
J gene: TRBJ1-2
D gene: TRBD1
CDR3 DNA: TGTGCCAGCAGCCAGGGGCAGGGACAGAGACACTATGGCTACACCTTC
CDR3 protein: CASSQGQGQRHYGYTF

V gene: TRBV27
clone size: NA
J gene: TRBJ1-2
D gene: NA
CDR3 DNA: TGTGCCAGCGCCTTGGGACTAGGCTATGGCTACACCTTC
CDR3 protein: CASALGLGYGYTF

V gene: TRBV11-2
clone size: few
J gene: TRBJ2-7
D gene: NA
CDR3 DNA: TGTGCCAGCAGCATCGACATTCCCTACGAGCAGTACTTC
CDR3 protein: CASSIDIPYEQYF

V gene: TRBV19
clone size: NA
J gene: TRBJ1-1
D gene: NA
CDR3 DNA: TGTGCCAGTAGTCACCTACAGGTAGCTGAAGCTTTCTTT
CDR3 protein: CASSHLQVAEAFF

V gene: TRBV10-2
clone size: NA
J gene: TRBJ2-7
D gene: NA
CDR3 DNA: TGCGCCAGCAAGGTCCGGTCGGGGGGCGCGGGGAACGAGCAGTACTTC
CDR3 protein: CASKVRSGGAGNEQYF

V gene: TRBV30
clone size: NA
J gene: TRBJ2-2
D gene: TRBD1
CDR3 DNA: TGTGCCTGGAGCCCTCCGGGACAGGCGAACACCGGGGAGCTGTTTTTT
CDR3 protein: CAWSPPGQANTGELFF

V gene: TRBV5-1
clone size: NA
J gene: TRBJ1-3
D gene: NA
CDR3 DNA: TGCGCCAGCAGCTTGGATGGAGTCCCTGGAAACACCATATATTTT
CDR3 protein: CASSLDGVPGNTIYF

V gene: TRBV5-5
clone size: NA
J gene: TRBJ1-1
D gene: NA
CDR3 DNA: TGTGCCAGCAGCTGGGAGCAGGTTGGCACTGAAGCTTTCTTT
CDR3 protein: CASSWEQVGTEAFF

V gene: TRBV19
clone size: NA
J gene: TRBJ2-4
D gene: TRBD2
CDR3 DNA: TGTGCCAGTAGTATAACAACTAGCGGCATGGCCAAAAACATTCAGTACTTC
CDR3 protein: CASSITTSGMAKNIQYF

V gene: TRBV5-1
clone size: once
J gene: TRBJ2-3
D gene: TRBD1
CDR3 DNA: TGCGCCAGCAGCTTGGAGGGGGCTAGCACAGATACGCAGTATTTT
CDR3 protein: CASSLEGASTDTQYF

V gene: TRBV28
clone size: once
J gene: TRBJ2-7
D gene: TRBD1
CDR3 DNA: TGTGCCAGCAGTTTAGCCGGACAGGGGGCTGTCGAGCAGTACTTC
CDR3 protein: CASSLAGQGAVEQYF

V gene: TRBV7-2
clone size: NA
J gene: TRBJ1-1
D gene: TRBD1
CDR3 DNA: TGTGCCAGCAGCTCCGACAGGGTTAACACTGAAGCTTTCTTT
CDR3 protein: CASSSDRVNTEAFF

V gene: TRBV4-2
clone size: NA
J gene: TRBJ2-1
D gene: TRBD2
CDR3 DNA: TGTGCCAGCAGCCAGGTGGGACTAGGCAATGAGCAGTTCTTC
CDR3 protein: CASSQVGLGNEQFF

V gene: TRBV5-6
clone size: NA
J gene: TRBJ1-2
D gene: NA
CDR3 DNA: TGTGCCAGCAGCTCGAACGGGATTTACTATGGCTACACCTTC
CDR3 protein: CASSSNGIYYGYTF

V gene: TRBV19
clone size: NA
J gene: TRBJ2-1
D gene: TRBD2
CDR3 DNA: TGTGCCAGTAGTATAACCCAGAGCGGGGGCTCCTACAATGAGCAGTTCTTC
CDR3 protein: CASSITQSGGSYNEQFF

V gene: TRBV27
clone size: once
J gene: TRBJ1-4
D gene: NA
CDR3 DNA: TGTGCCAGCAGTTTATCCCCCGGGACAACTAATGAAAAACTGTTTTTT
CDR3 protein: CASSLSPGTTNEKLFF

V gene: TRBV4-2
clone size: NA
J gene: TRBJ2-1
D gene: TRBD1
CDR3 DNA: TGTGCCAGCAGCCAAGACTGGGACAGGGAGGAGTTCTTC
CDR3 protein: CASSQDWDREEFF

V gene: TRBV18
clone size: NA
J gene: TRBJ2-5
D gene: TRBD1
CDR3 DNA: TGTGCCAGCTCACCCCGGACAGGAGACCAAGAGACCCAGTACTTC
CDR3 protein: CASSPRTGDQETQYF

V gene: TRBV4-2
clone size: NA
J gene: TRBJ1-2
D gene: NA
CDR3 DNA: TGTGCCAGCAGCCAAGGTTTGGGAGAAAACTATGGCTACACCTTC
CDR3 protein: CASSQGLGENYGYTF

V gene: TRBV23-1
clone size: NA
J gene: TRBJ2-7
D gene: NA
CDR3 DNA: TGCGCCAGCAACCATCAAAGCGGCAAGGGAGAGCAGTACTTC
CDR3 protein: CASNHQSGKGEQYF

V gene: TRBV11-1
clone size: NA
J gene: TRBJ2-7
D gene: NA
CDR3 DNA: TGTGCCAGCAGCTTAGTCGGCGGGACCCTCTCCTACGAGCAGTACTTC
CDR3 protein: CASSLVGGTLSYEQYF